The clone carrying this TCR beta chain was observed once. This entry is derived from a study of T cell responses to AZD1222 COVID-19 vaccine. V lost 6 bases to trimming and J lost 4 bases, with 12 bases between them. The CDR3 extends over 13 amino acids. In germline, CDR1 is SGHAT, CDR2 FQNNGV. Profiled with immunoSEQ multiplex PCR; TCRdb holds only in-frame clones, not every one. The sample shows roughly 140,000 clones, approximately 87% of them seen only once. Here the sequenced sample was peripheral blood, taken 28 days after the second AZD1222 dose. The J gene is TRBJ1-2, the V gene TRBV11-2; D unclear. This TCR was sampled from an adult who received the AZD1222 COVID-19 vaccine. The CDR3 bases are TGTGCCAGCAGTTTTGGGTCATCCTATGGCTACACCTTC. Translated: CASSFGSSYGYTF.